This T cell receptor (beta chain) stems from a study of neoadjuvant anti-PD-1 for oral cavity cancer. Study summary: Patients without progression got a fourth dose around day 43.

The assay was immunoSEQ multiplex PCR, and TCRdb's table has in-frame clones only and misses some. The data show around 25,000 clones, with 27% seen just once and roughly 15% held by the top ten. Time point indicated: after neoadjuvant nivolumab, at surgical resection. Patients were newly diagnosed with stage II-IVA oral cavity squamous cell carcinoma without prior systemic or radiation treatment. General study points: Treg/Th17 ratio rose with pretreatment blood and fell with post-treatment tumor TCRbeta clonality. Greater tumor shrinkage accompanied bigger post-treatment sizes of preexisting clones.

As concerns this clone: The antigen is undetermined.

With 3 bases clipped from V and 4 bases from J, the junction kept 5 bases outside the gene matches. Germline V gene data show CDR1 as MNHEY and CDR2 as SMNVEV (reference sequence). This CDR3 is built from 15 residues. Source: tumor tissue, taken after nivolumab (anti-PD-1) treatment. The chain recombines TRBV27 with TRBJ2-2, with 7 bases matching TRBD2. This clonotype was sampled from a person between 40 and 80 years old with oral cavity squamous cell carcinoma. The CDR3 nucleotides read TGTGCCAGCAGTTTCGCGGGAGCGACCACCGGGGAGCTGTTTTTT. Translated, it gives CASSFAGATTGELFF.